This T cell receptor beta chain emerged from a study of blood T cell repertoires in COVID-19. Looking at the study overall: Spain, Italy and the United States supplied samples that represented acute and convalescent COVID-19. In each case, the material was cDNA or gDNA derived from T cells, B-cell-depleted T cells, or PBMCs.

Produced via immunoSEQ multiplex PCR; TCRdb's table is partial and in-frame only. The sample includes over 150,000 clones, approximately 81% of them seen just once. V was trimmed by 8 bases and J by 2 bases, leaving 15 bases between them. The CDR3 length is 14 residues. Germline assignment: CDR1 SGHVS and CDR2 FQNEAQ. The sample taken for sequencing was peripheral blood. The TCR was taken from a man aged 40-50 years with acute or convalescent COVID-19. This chain connects TRBV7-8 to TRBJ1-1; D is uncertain. CDR3 loop: CASSQRELNTEAFF. CDR3 sequence (DNA): TGTGCCAGCTCACAAAGGGAGTTAAACACTGAAGCTTTCTTT.